The entry below describes one T cell receptor (beta chain). The antigen remains undetermined. This sample is drawn from a study of T cell repertoires in cytomegalovirus infection. About the study: Indications came from public TCR beta signatures; they pointed to CMV infection and to a matching HLA type.

Overall study findings and caveats: CMV carriers with the relevant HLA were identified by cumulative public TCR beta family frequency. The ex vivo response showed dominance by HLA-C-restricted CMV-specific TCR beta clonotypes.

TCRdb re-derived calls from the reads in MiXCR, one entry per CDR3 protein. The data hold about 300,000 distinct CDR3 sequences, with 9.6% observed a single time. The specimen was PBMCs. The TCR was taken from a human donor in good health (CMV status not recorded). Some clones in this sample may be carry-over from other donors' samples.

The CDR3 region has the DNA TGTGCCAGCAGCTTAGGAGAACTGACAGCTTCGTTCTATGGCTACACCTTC. Amino acids: CASSLGELTASFYGYTF. V is TRBV7-4 and J is TRBJ1-2, with TRBD1 as a possible D gene (5 bases). This CDR3 spans 17 amino acids. CDR1 and CDR2 from the germline V gene are SGHVT and SQSDAQ. Trimming took 1 base from V and 4 from J, leaving 19 bases between them.